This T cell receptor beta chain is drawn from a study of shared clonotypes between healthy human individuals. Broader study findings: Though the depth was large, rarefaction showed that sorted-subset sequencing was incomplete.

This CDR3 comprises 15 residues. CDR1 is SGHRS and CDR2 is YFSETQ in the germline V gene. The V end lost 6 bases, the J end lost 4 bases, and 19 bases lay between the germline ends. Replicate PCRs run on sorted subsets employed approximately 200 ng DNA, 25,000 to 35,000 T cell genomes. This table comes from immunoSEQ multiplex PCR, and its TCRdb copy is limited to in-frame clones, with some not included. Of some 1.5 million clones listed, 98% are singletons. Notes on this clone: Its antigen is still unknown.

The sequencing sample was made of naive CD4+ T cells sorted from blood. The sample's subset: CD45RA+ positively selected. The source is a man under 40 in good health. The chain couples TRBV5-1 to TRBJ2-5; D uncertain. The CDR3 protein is CASTLRADGRETQYF. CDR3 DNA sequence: TGCGCCAGCACCCTTCGGGCAGACGGGCGAGAGACCCAGTACTTC.